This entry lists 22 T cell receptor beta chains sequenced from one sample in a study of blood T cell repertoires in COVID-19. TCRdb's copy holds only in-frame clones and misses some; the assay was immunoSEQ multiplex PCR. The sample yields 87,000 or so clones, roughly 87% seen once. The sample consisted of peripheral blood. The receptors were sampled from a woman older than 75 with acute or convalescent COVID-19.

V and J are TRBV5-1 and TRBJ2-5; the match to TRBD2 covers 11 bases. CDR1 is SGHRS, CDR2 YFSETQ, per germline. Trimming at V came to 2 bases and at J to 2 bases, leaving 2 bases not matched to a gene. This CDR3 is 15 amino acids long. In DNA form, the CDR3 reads TGCGCCAGCAGCTTTAGCGGGGGGGGACAAGAGACCCAGTACTTC. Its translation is CASSFSGGGQETQYF.

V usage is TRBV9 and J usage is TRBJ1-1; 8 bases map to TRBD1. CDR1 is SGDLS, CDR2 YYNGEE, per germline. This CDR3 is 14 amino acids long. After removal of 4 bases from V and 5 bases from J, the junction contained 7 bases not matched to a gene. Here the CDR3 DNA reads TGTGCCAGCAGCCCCGAGGACAGGGCGACTGAAGCTTTCTTT. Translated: CASSPEDRATEAFF.

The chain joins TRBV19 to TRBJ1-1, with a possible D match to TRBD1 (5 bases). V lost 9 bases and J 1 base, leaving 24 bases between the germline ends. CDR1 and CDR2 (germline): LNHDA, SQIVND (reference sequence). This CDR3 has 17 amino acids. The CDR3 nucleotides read TGTGCCAGCCGAGAATTCGGCAGGGAATTGCCGAACACTGAAGCTTTCTTT. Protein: CASREFGRELPNTEAFF. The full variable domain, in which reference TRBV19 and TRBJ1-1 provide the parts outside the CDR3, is DGGITQSPKYLFRKEGQNVTLSCEQNLNHDAMYWYRQDPGQGLRLIYYSQIVNDFQKGDIAEGYSVSREKKESFPLTVTSAQKNPTAFYLCASREFGRELPNTEAFFGQGTRLTVV.

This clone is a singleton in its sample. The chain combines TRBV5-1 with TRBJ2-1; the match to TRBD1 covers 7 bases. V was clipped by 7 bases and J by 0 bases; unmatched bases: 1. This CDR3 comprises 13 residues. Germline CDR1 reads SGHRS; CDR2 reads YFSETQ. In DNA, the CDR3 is TGCGCCAGCCGGACAGGCTCCTACAATGAGCAGTTCTTC. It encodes CASRTGSYNEQFF.

The CDR3 DNA sequence: TGTGCCAGCAGCCATGGGGGCCCGAACACCGGGGAGCTGTTTTTT. This gives the protein CASSHGGPNTGELFF. This chain joins TRBV3-1 (or the pseudogene TRBV3-2) and TRBJ2-2; D perhaps matches TRBD1 (6 bases). This CDR3 contains 15 residues. Germline CDR1 LGHDT, CDR2 YNNKEL (reference sequence). V lost 3 bases and J 0 bases, leaving 8 bases between the germline ends.

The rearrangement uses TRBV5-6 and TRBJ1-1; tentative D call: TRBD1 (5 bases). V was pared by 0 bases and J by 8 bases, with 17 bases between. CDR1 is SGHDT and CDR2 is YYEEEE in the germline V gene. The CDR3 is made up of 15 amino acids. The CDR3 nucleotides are TGTGCCAGCAGCTTGGCGAGTCCGGGGACTCAGGAAGCTTTCTTT. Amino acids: CASSLASPGTQEAFF.

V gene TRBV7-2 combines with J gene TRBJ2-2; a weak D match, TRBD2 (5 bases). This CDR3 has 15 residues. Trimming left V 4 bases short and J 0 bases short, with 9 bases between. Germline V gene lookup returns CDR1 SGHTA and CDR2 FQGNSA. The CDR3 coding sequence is TGTGCCAGCAGCTCCCGGGGTACGAACACCGGGGAGCTGTTTTTT. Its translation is CASSSRGTNTGELFF.

CDR3 coding DNA: TGTGCCAGCAGCTTCGGGACAGGGGGCAACGAGCAGTACTTC. Amino acids: CASSFGTGGNEQYF. The rearrangement links TRBV11-3 to TRBJ2-7; 12 positions match TRBD1. The CDR3 sequence is 14 residues long. Germline lookup yields CDR1 SGHNT and CDR2 YENEEA. V shed 3 bases and J 5 bases; nucleotides not matched to a gene: 2. Combining the CDR3 with reference TRBV11-3 and TRBJ2-7 gives the whole variable domain EAGVVQSPRYKIIEKKQPVAFWCNPISGHNTLYWYLQNLGQGPELLIRYENEEAVDDSQLPKDRFSAERLKGVDSTLKIQPAELGDSAVYLCASSFGTGGNEQYFGPGTRLTVT.

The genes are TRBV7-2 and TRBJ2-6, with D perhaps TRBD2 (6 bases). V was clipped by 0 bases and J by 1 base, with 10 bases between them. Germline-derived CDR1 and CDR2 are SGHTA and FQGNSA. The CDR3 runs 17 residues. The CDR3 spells CASSLAGTRSGANVLTF. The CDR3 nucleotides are TGTGCCAGCAGCTTAGCGGGGACTCGGTCTGGGGCCAACGTCCTGACTTTC.

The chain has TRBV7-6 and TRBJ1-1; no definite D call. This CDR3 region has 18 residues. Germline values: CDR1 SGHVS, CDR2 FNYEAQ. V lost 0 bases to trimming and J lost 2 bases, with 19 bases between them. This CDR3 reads CASSLAEVGSTSNTEAFF. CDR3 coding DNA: TGTGCCAGCAGCTTAGCGGAGGTCGGCAGTACAAGCAACACTGAAGCTTTCTTT.

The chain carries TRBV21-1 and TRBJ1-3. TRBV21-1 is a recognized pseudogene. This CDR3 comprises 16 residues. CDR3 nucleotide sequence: TGTGCCAGCAGCAAAGAGGCAGACTACTCTGGAAACACCATATATTTT. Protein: CASSKEADYSGNTIYF.

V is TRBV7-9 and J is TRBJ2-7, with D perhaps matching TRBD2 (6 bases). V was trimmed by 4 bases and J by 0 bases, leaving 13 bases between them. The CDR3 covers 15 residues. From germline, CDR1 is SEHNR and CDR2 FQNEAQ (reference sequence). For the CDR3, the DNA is TGTGCCAGCAGCTCGCGGGCTAGCGCCTCCTACGAGCAGTACTTC. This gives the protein CASSSRASASYEQYF.

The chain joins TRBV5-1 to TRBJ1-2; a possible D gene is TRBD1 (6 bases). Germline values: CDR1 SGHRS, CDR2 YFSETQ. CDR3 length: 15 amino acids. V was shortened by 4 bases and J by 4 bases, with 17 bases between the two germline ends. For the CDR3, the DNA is TGCGCCAGCAGCCCGGCCAACAGGGTAGGCTATGGCTACACCTTC. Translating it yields CASSPANRVGYGYTF.

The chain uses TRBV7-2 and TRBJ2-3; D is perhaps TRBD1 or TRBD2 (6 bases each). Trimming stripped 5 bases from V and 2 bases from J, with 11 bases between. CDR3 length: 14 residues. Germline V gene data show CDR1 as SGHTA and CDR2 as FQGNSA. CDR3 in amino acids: CASSIGGLTDTQYF. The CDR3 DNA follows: TGTGCCAGCAGCATAGGGGGACTCACAGATACGCAGTATTTT.

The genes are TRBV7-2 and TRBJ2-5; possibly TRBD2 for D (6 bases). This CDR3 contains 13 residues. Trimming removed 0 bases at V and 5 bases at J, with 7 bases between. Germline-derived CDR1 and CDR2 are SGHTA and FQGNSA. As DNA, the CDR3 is TGTGCCAGCAGCTTAGCCGCGGGGGAGACCCAGTACTTC. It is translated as CASSLAAGETQYF.

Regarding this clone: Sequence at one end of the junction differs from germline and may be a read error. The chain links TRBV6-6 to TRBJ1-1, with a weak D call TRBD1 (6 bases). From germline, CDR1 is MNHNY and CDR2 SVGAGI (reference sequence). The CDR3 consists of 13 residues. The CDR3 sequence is CASTPGGGAGVVF. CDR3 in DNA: TGTGCCAGCACCCCTGGGGGGGGCGCCGGGGTGGTCTTT.

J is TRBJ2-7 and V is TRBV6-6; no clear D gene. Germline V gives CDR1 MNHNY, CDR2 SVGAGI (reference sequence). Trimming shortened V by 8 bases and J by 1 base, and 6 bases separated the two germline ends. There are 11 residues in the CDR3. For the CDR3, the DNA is TGTGCCAGCGAGTCGTCCTACGAGCAGTACTTC. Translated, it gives CASESSYEQYF.

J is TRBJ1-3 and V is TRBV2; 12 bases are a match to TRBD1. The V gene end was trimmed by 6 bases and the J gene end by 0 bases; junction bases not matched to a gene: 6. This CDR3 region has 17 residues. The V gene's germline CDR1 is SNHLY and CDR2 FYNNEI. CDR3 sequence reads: CASSRGTGGASGNTIYF. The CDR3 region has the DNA TGTGCCAGCAGCCGCGGGACAGGGGGCGCCTCTGGAAACACCATATATTTT.

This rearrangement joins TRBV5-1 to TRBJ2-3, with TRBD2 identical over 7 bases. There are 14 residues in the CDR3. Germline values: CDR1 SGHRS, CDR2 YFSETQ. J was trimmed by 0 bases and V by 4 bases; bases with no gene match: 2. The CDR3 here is CASSGGDSTDTQYF. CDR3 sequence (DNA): TGCGCCAGCAGCGGGGGGGACAGCACAGATACGCAGTATTTT.

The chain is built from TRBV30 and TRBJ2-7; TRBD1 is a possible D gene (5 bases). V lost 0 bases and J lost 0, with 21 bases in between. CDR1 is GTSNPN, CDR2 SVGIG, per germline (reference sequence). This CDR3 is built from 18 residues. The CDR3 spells CAWSVNPVLVRASYEQYF. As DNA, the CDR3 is TGTGCCTGGAGTGTAAATCCCGTTCTCGTCAGGGCCTCCTACGAGCAGTACTTC. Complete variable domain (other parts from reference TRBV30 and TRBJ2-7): SQTIHQWPATLVQPVGSPLSLECTVEGTSNPNLYWYRQAAGRGLQLLFYSVGIGQISSEVPQNLSASRPQDRQFILSSKKLLLSDSGFYLCAWSVNPVLVRASYEQYFGPGTRLTVT.

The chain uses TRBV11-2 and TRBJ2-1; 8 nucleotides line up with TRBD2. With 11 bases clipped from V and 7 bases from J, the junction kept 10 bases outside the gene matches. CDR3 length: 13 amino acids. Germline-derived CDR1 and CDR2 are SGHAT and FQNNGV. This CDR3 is CASGLAGLNEQFF. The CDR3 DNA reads TGTGCCTCTGGGCTAGCGGGTTTGAATGAGCAGTTCTTC.

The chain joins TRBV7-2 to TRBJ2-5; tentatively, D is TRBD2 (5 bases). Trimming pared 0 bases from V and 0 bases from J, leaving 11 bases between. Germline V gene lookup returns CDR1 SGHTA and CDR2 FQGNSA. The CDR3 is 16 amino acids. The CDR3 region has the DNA TGTGCCAGCAGCTTAGCGCGGGCGGACTACCAAGAGACCCAGTACTTC. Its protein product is CASSLARADYQETQYF.